A selection of T cell receptor beta chains follows, all from one sample in a study of post-analysis software for immune sequencing data. MiXCR, run by TCRdb on the PCR reads, gives a single entry per CDR3 protein. The profile shows roughly 870,000 distinct CDR3 sequences, 53% of them singletons. The source material was blood. The source is a girl aged 5-17 years with multiple sclerosis. CDR3s include the opening cysteine and the closing phenylalanine or tryptophan. Each record gives: D gene, clone size, J gene, CDR3 length, V gene, CDR3 DNA, CDR3 protein. The D gene is left open where the match is weak. Only part of the rows carry a size: once, few, many, or a class if the clone is expanded.

NA | few | TRBJ2-3 | 17 | TRBV15 | TGTGCCACCAGCAACCCTCTTACGGCGGAAAGCACAGATACGCAGTATTTT | CATSNPLTAESTDTQYF
NA | NA | TRBJ2-6 | 16 | TRBV7-9 | TGTGCCAGCAGCCCGAACACGGGCTCTGGGGCCAACGTCCTGACTTTC | CASSPNTGSGANVLTF
NA | NA | TRBJ2-3 | 16 | TRBV7-3 | TGTGCCAGCAGCTCCCCCGGGAGACTAGGAGGCCATACGCAGTATTTT | CASSSPGRLGGHTQYF
TRBD1 | NA | TRBJ2-5 | 16 | TRBV7-9 | TGTGCCAGCAGCCCCTTTCGGGCAGGGGGAAGAGAGACCCAGTACTTC | CASSPFRAGGRETQYF
NA | NA | TRBJ2-5 | 14 | TRBV7-9 | TGTGCCAGCAGCTTAAGGGCCGTTCAAGAGACCCAGTACTTC | CASSLRAVQETQYF
NA | NA | TRBJ1-1 | 20 | TRBV15 | TGTGCCACCAGCAGAGATGTTTGGAGGAGCCTTGGGGGAAGGGACACTGAAGCTTTCTTT | CATSRDVWRSLGGRDTEAFF
TRBD2 | NA | TRBJ2-1 | 14 | TRBV29-1 | TGCAGCGTTGGGGACAGACTAGCGGGGAATGAGCAGTTCTTC | CSVGDRLAGNEQFF
NA | NA | TRBJ2-5 | 14 | TRBV5-1 | TGCGCCAGCAGCCCTAACGGTCGGTGGGAGACCCAGTACTTC | CASSPNGRWETQYF
NA | NA | TRBJ1-2 | 13 | TRBV29-1 | TGCAGCGTTGAGGGAAACAGAAACTATGGCTACACCTTC | CSVEGNRNYGYTF
TRBD2 | few | TRBJ2-4 | 16 | TRBV12-3/TRBV12-4 | TGTGCCAGCACCCGAGGGGCGGGGGTAGCCAAAAACATTCAGTACTTC | CASTRGAGVAKNIQYF
TRBD1 | few | TRBJ2-7 | 16 | TRBV5-1 | TGCGCCAGCAGCCCCGCTGGGACAGGGGCCTTGGACGAGCAGTACTTC | CASSPAGTGALDEQYF
TRBD2 | NA | TRBJ2-5 | 14 | TRBV5-1 | TGCGCCAGCAGCTTGGAAGCGGGAGATGAGACCCAGTACTTC | CASSLEAGDETQYF
NA | NA | TRBJ2-3 | 19 | TRBV7-9 | TGTGCCAGCAGCTTAAGATGGACCTTTAGCGGATCTAGCACAGATACGCAGTATTTT | CASSLRWTFSGSSTDTQYF
NA | NA | TRBJ1-5 | 15 | TRBV28 | TGTGCCAGCAGTTTAATCCAGGGTCCTCATCAGCCCCAGCATTTT | CASSLIQGPHQPQHF
TRBD2 | NA | TRBJ2-7 | 17 | TRBV3-1 | TGTGCCAGCAGCCAAGATCCGGGACTAGCGGGACTCTACGAGCAGTACTTC | CASSQDPGLAGLYEQYF
TRBD1 | NA | TRBJ2-1 | 13 | TRBV10-3 | TGTGCCATCACCGGGACAGTAAACAATGAGCAGTTCTTC | CAITGTVNNEQFF
TRBD1 | NA | TRBJ2-7 | 14 | TRBV20-1 | TGCAGTGCTCCGAGGACAGGGGGGCCCTACGAGCAGTACTTC | CSAPRTGGPYEQYF
NA | NA | TRBJ1-5 | 15 | TRBV28 | TGTGCCAGCACCTTAGACAGAATCCCCAATCAGCCCCAGCATTTT | CASTLDRIPNQPQHF
NA | NA | TRBJ1-2 | 12 | TRBV11-2 | TGTGCCAGCAGCCGGGCGGACTATGGCTACACCTTC | CASSRADYGYTF
NA | few | TRBJ2-1 | 15 | TRBV20-1 | TGCAGTGCTAGAGAGACTAGACCTTCCTACAATGAGCAGTTCTTC | CSARETRPSYNEQFF
NA | NA | TRBJ1-1 | 14 | TRBV11-2 | TGTGCCAGCAGCCCGTGGACGGTTAACACTGAAGCTTTCTTT | CASSPWTVNTEAFF
TRBD2 | NA | TRBJ2-7 | 15 | TRBV6-1 | TGTGCCAGCAGACTAAGCGGGAGTGCTTCCTACGAGCAGTACTTC | CASRLSGSASYEQYF
TRBD2 | few | TRBJ2-1 | 14 | TRBV20-1 | TGCAGTGCTAGAGTTGGTAGCGGGGACAATGAGCAGTTCTTC | CSARVGSGDNEQFF
NA | NA | TRBJ2-3 | 13 | TRBV20-1 | TGCAGTGCTGACGAGGTGGACACAGATACGCAGTATTTT | CSADEVDTDTQYF
NA | NA | TRBJ1-2 | 15 | TRBV12-3/TRBV12-4 | TGTGCCAGCAGTTTAGTCGGGGTTCCTAACTATGGCTACACCTTC | CASSLVGVPNYGYTF
NA | once | TRBJ1-4 | 12 | TRBV20-1 | TGCAGGGCATCAACCCGAGGGGAAAAACTGTTTTTT | CRASTRGEKLFF
NA | NA | TRBJ2-2 | 14 | TRBV11-2 | TGTGCCAATTACCGGCGGGAGAACACCGGGGAGCTGTTTTTT | CANYRRENTGELFF
TRBD2 | NA | TRBJ2-7 | 12 | TRBV20-1 | TGCAGCGCCCACGGGACTACCTACGAGCAGTACTTC | CSAHGTTYEQYF
TRBD1 | NA | TRBJ2-2 | 17 | TRBV7-8 | TGTGCCAGCAGCTCAGGGGGAGGACAGGGGGCAATCGGGGAGCTGTTTTTT | CASSSGGGQGAIGELFF
NA | few | TRBJ2-4 | 13 | TRBV11-2 | TGTGCCGGCAACCTTCCAACAAAAAACATTCAGTACTTC | CAGNLPTKNIQYF
TRBD1 | NA | TRBJ1-1 | 17 | TRBV7-2 | TGTGCCAGCAGCTTATCGGGACAGGGGGCCTCTTACTCTGAAGCTTTCTTT | CASSLSGQGASYSEAFF